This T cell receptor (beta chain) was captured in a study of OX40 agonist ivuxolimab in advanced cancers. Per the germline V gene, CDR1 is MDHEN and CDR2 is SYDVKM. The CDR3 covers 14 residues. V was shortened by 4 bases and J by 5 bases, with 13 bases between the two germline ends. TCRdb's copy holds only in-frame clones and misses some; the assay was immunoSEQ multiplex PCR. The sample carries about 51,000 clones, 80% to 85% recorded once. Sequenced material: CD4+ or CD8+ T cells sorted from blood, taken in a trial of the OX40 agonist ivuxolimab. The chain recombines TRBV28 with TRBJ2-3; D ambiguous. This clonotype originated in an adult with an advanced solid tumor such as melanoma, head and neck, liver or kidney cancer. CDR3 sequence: CASSSQNPGDTQYF. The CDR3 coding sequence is TGTGCCAGCAGTTCACAAAATCCAGGAGATACGCAGTATTTT.